This TCR beta chain was profiled in a study of blood T cell repertoires in COVID-19. The overall study: Samples taken during acute and convalescent COVID-19 were collected in the United States, Italy and Spain.

Trimming took 2 bases from V and 3 from J; bases not matched to a gene: 4. Germline V CDR1 and CDR2: LGHDT, YNNKEL (reference sequence). The CDR3 contains 16 residues. Per the authors' pipeline: The assay estimated nucleated cells by amplifying reference gene primers. The repertoire was sequenced with immunoSEQ multiplex PCR; TCRdb's copy has only in-frame clones and lacks some. The V and J calls and clone size come from that table; D and trimming were worked out from the DNA. The sample includes tens of thousands of clones, around four fifths of them seen just once. The study recruited people aged 18 to 89 years across around 23 US areas. Participants were placed into cohorts based on the clinical history they reported.

Sequencing was done on a sample of PBMCs or T cells enriched from blood (not recorded which). This TCR came from a woman aged 45-65 years with acute COVID-19. V and J are TRBV3-1 (or the pseudogene TRBV3-2) and TRBJ2-5; 12 bases align to TRBD1. CDR3: CASSQWGTGGEETQYF. The DNA for the CDR3 is TGTGCCAGCAGCCAATGGGGGACAGGGGGCGAAGAGACCCAGTACTTC.